Listed here are 7 T cell receptor beta chains from one sample, sequenced in a study of shared clonotypes between healthy human individuals. The data were produced by immunoSEQ multiplex PCR, yet TCRdb's version contains in-frame clones alone and is incomplete. This sample has 2 million to 3 million clones; approximately 94% occur once, and the top ten carry roughly 0.36%. The sequenced sample was naive CD4+ T cells from PBMCs. Subset defined: CD45RA+ positively selected. These TCRs come from a man between 18 and 29 years old in good health. Some clones in this sample may be carry-over from other donors' samples.

Points on this clone: The same CDR3 arises from other DNA sequences in this sample as well. This chain connects TRBV5-4 to TRBJ2-3; 10 bases map to TRBD2. J lost 4 bases, V lost 1 base, and 3 bases had no gene match. This CDR3 contains 15 residues. CDR1 is SGHNT and CDR2 is YYREEE in the germline V gene (reference sequence). The CDR3 sequence: CASSLLAGGADTQYF. CDR3 bases: TGTGCCAGCAGCTTGTTAGCGGGAGGCGCAGATACGCAGTATTTT. Full variable domain (missing parts from reference TRBV5-4 and TRBJ2-3): ETGVTQSPTHLIKTRGQQVTLRCSSQSGHNTVSWYQQALGQGPQFIFQYYREEENGRGNFPPRFSGLQFPNYSSELNVNALELDDSALYLCASSLLAGGADTQYFGPGTRLTVL.

The chain has TRBV7-9 and TRBJ2-5, with D unclear. The V gene's germline CDR1 is SEHNR and CDR2 FQNEAQ (reference sequence). The CDR3 extends over 12 amino acids. Between the trimmed V and J ends, which lost 3 bases and 11 bases, there was a span of 13 bases. CDR3: CASSFHGGEQYF. The CDR3 bases are TGTGCCAGCAGCTTTCATGGTGGAGAGCAGTACTTC.

The V gene is TRBV5-4, the J gene TRBJ2-1; unclear D gene. This CDR3 comprises 14 residues. The germline gives CDR1 SGHNT, CDR2 YYREEE (reference sequence). Trimming pared 0 bases from V and 10 bases from J, leaving 14 bases between. CDR3 amino acids: CASSLAPQSGEQFF. The CDR3 DNA reads as TGTGCCAGCAGCTTGGCACCCCAATCCGGCGAGCAGTTCTTC.

In its sample, this clone was seen once. Other DNA sequences in the same sample also yield this CDR3. V gene TRBV9 combines with J gene TRBJ2-3; D is unclear. V was trimmed by 0 bases and J by 0 bases, leaving 5 bases between them. This CDR3 contains 14 residues. Germline lookup yields CDR1 SGDLS and CDR2 YYNGEE. The CDR3 DNA is TGTGCCAGCAGCGTAGCGTACAGCACAGATACGCAGTATTTT. Residues: CASSVAYSTDTQYF. Supplemented by reference TRBV9 and TRBJ2-3, the full variable domain reads DSGVTQTPKHLITATGQRVTLRCSPRSGDLSVYWYQQSLDQGLQFLIQYYNGEERAKGNILERFSAQQFPDLHSELNLSSLELGDSALYFCASSVAYSTDTQYFGPGTRLTVL.

The V gene is TRBV9, the J gene TRBJ2-1, with 7 positions matching TRBD2. Germline trimming cut 8 bases from V and 7 bases from J; bases unmatched to any gene: 12. Germline CDR1 reads SGDLS; CDR2 reads YYNGEE. The CDR3 contains 14 residues. The CDR3 DNA reads TGTGCCAGGGTCAAGGGACTATGTTGGAATGAGCAGTTCTTC. This translates into CARVKGLCWNEQFF.

The rearrangement uses TRBV2 and TRBJ2-3; D may be TRBD2 (6 bases). Trimming stripped 7 bases from V and 0 bases from J, with 14 bases between. This CDR3 has 15 amino acids. From germline, CDR1 is SNHLY and CDR2 FYNNEI. In nucleotides, the CDR3 is TGTGCCAGCAAACGGGAGTCCTCTAGCACAGATACGCAGTATTTT. It specifies CASKRESSSTDTQYF. The complete variable domain, with remaining parts taken from reference TRBV2 and TRBJ2-3, reads EPEVTQTPSHQVTQMGQEVILRCVPISNHLYFYWYRQILGQKVEFLVSFYNNEISEKSEIFDDQFSVERPDGSNFTLKIRSTKLEDSAMYFCASKRESSSTDTQYFGPGTRLTVL.

This sequence joins TRBV19 and TRBJ2-7, with D possibly matching TRBD1 (6 bases). CDR3 size: 14 residues. Germline CDR1 and CDR2: LNHDA and SQIVND (reference sequence). The V and J ends lost 5 bases and 0 bases respectively, with 11 bases between them. CDR3 in amino acids: CASSRDTRSYEQYF. CDR3 bases: TGTGCCAGTAGTCGGGACACGCGCTCCTACGAGCAGTACTTC.